The 4 T cell receptor beta chains in this list originate from one sample, sequenced in a study of identical twins. TCRdb recomputed calls from the 5' RACE reads with MiXCR, one row per CDR3 protein. This repertoire shows 500,000 or so distinct CDR3 sequences, 13% to 15% found once; its top ten account for about 0.94%. This sample also belongs to another study, concerning yellow fever vaccine responses in identical twins.

The sequenced material came from CD4+ T cells sorted from blood. These receptors came from a woman aged 18-35 years in good health.

Details on this clonotype: The junction departs from germline at one end; a sequencing error may be responsible. The rearrangement joins TRBV4-1 to TRBJ2-7; 10 positions agree with TRBD1. Germline V lookup: CDR1 MGHRA, CDR2 YSYEKL. This CDR3 is built from 15 residues. The CDR3 loop is CAGSQVGTGAHEQYF. DNA for the CDR3: TGCGCCGGCAGCCAAGTGGGGACAGGGGCCCACGAGCAGTACTTC.

V and J are TRBV28 and TRBJ2-1; 7 bases agree with TRBD1. The V gene end was trimmed by 4 bases and the J gene end by 1 base; junction bases not matched to a gene: 7. The CDR3 has 16 amino acids. Looked up from germline, CDR1 is MDHEN and CDR2 is SYDVKM. CDR3 sequence: CASSSLTGDSYNEQFF. The DNA for the CDR3 is TGTGCCAGCAGTTCCCTTACAGGGGATTCCTACAATGAGCAGTTCTTC.

This clonotype has only a few counts. J is TRBJ2-1 and V is TRBV11-2; D is unclear. The germline V gene encodes CDR1 SGHAT and CDR2 FQNNGV. The CDR3 is 16 amino acids. Trimming stripped 3 bases from V and 0 bases from J, with 12 bases between. This CDR3 reads CASSLSASFSYNEQFF. The DNA of the CDR3 is TGTGCCAGCAGCTTGTCGGCCAGCTTCTCCTACAATGAGCAGTTCTTC.

Only a few counts were recorded for this clonotype. The CDR3, as DNA: TGCAGTGTTCCTAACAGGTTAGGCGAGCAGTACTTC. Residues: CSVPNRLGEQYF. V usage is TRBV20-1 and J usage is TRBJ2-7, with TRBD1 as a possible D gene (5 bases). The CDR3 extends over 12 amino acids. Germline V CDR1 and CDR2: DFQATT, SNEGSKA (reference sequence). Trimming cost V 7 bases and J 6 bases, with 16 bases left between them.